These 20 T cell receptor beta chains were all obtained from the same sample, sequenced in a study of T-cell reconstitution after alpha-beta-depleted transplantation in children. During its preparation, the TCRbeta library received unique molecular identifiers. TCRdb reanalysed the PCR reads using MiXCR and keeps one entry per CDR3 protein. This table has hundreds of thousands of distinct CDR3 sequences, 16% appearing once. The sample was PBMCs, mostly from graft donor cells, taken 360 days after TCRalphabeta/CD19-depleted stem cell transplant. The receptors derive from a male patient under 18 who had a stem cell transplant for acute lymphoblastic leukemia, so the T cells may come from the graft donor.

This clonotype was seen a few times. This chain links TRBV5-1 with TRBJ2-7; D is unclear. The CDR3 sequence is 14 residues long. Germline loops: CDR1 SGHRS, CDR2 YFSETQ. V dropped 2 bases and J dropped 2 bases, with 11 bases sitting between them. The CDR3 coding sequence is TGCGCCAGCAGCTTCGGACCCGCGACCTACGAGCAGTACTTC. Amino acid sequence: CASSFGPATYEQYF.

This clonotype was counted only a few times. Compared with germline, one end of the junction differs, possibly owing to a read error. The DNA of the CDR3 is TGTGCCAGTAGTTCCGGGACATCTAATGAAAACCTGTTTTTT. This codes for CASSSGTSNENLFF. The rearrangement uses TRBV19 and TRBJ1-4; D is perhaps TRBD1 (6 bases). The CDR3 contains 14 residues. From germline, CDR1 is LNHDA and CDR2 SQIVND (reference sequence).

This clonotype was found many times. V and J are TRBV13 and TRBJ2-5; D gene uncertain. Germline V gene lookup returns CDR1 PRHDT and CDR2 FYEKMQ (reference sequence). The CDR3 runs 13 residues. V lost 5 bases and J lost 0, with 7 bases in between. The CDR3 sequence is CASSPPYQETQYF. The CDR3 coding sequence is TGTGCCAGCAGCCCCCCTTACCAAGAGACCCAGTACTTC.

This rearrangement joins TRBV5-1 to TRBJ2-1; D is uncertain. V dropped 1 base and J dropped 9 bases, with 11 bases sitting between them. In germline, CDR1 is SGHRS, CDR2 YFSETQ. This CDR3 has 13 residues. This CDR3 is CASSLSKGSEQFF. The CDR3 DNA sequence: TGCGCCAGCAGCTTGAGTAAGGGTTCTGAGCAGTTCTTC.

This clonotype appeared once. The gene calls are TRBV29-1 and TRBJ2-4, with a possible D match to TRBD1 (6 bases). The CDR3 sequence is 14 residues long. Germline V lookup: CDR1 SQVTM, CDR2 ANQGSEA. V was shortened by 4 bases and J by 0 bases, with 10 bases between the two germline ends. This CDR3 reads CSVAGDIAKNIQYF. The CDR3 nucleotides are TGCAGCGTTGCCGGGGACATAGCCAAAAACATTCAGTACTTC.

The chain links TRBV5-1 to TRBJ2-5; D not resolved. There are 16 residues in the CDR3. Germline-derived CDR1 and CDR2 are SGHRS and YFSETQ. V lost 4 bases, J lost 2 bases, and 18 bases lay in between. This CDR3 reads CASSRDPGPPQETQYF. DNA of the CDR3: TGCGCCAGCAGCAGAGACCCGGGCCCACCACAAGAGACCCAGTACTTC. The full variable domain, with the rest looked up from reference TRBV5-1 and TRBJ2-5, is KAGVTQTPRYLIKTRGQQVTLSCSPISGHRSVSWYQQTPGQGLQFLFEYFSETQRNKGNFPGRFSGRQFSNSRSEMNVSTLELGDSALYLCASSRDPGPPQETQYFGPGTRLLVL.

The gene calls are TRBV12-3 or TRBV12-4 and TRBJ2-1, with D perhaps TRBD1 (7 bases). Trimming pared 10 bases from V and 8 bases from J, leaving 15 bases between. The CDR3 is made up of 12 amino acids. The DNA for the CDR3 is TGTGCCATGGGCCAGGGGGGCCATGAGCAGTTCTTC. It specifies CAMGQGGHEQFF.

CDR3 amino acids: CSAAVGSAVQYF. In nucleotides, the CDR3 is TGCAGTGCCGCAGTTGGGAGCGCGGTGCAGTACTTC. The chain carries TRBV20-1 and TRBJ2-7; tentative D call: TRBD2 (5 bases). Trimming left V 6 bases short and J 9 bases short, with 18 bases between. CDR1 and CDR2 (germline): DFQATT, SNEGSKA (reference sequence). This CDR3 comprises 12 residues.

The chain recombines TRBV6-1 with TRBJ1-5, with D unresolved. Germline assignment: CDR1 MNHNS and CDR2 SASEGT. V lost 6 bases, J lost 10 bases, and 10 bases lay in between. The CDR3 covers 11 residues. The CDR3 region has the DNA TGTGCCAGCAGGGGAGCGGTACCCCAGCATTTT. Its protein is CASRGAVPQHF.

This rearrangement joins TRBV11-2 to TRBJ1-2, with D unresolved. The V and J ends lost 3 bases and 14 bases respectively, with 19 bases between them. CDR3 size: 13 residues. Germline CDR1 SGHAT, CDR2 FQNNGV. The CDR3 DNA reads as TGTGCCAGCAGCTTGGAGCAAGGTACTAGAAGGACCTTC. Its protein is CASSLEQGTRRTF.

The CDR3 protein is CASSLSWTSANREQFF. The CDR3 nucleotides are TGTGCCAGCAGCTTATCCTGGACTTCCGCCAACCGGGAGCAGTTCTTC. The genes are TRBV7-2 and TRBJ2-1; D is perhaps TRBD2 (5 bases). Germline V gene data show CDR1 as SGHTA and CDR2 as FQGNSA. This CDR3 has 16 amino acids. V lost 2 bases and J lost 10, with 21 bases in between.

The chain employs TRBV29-1 and TRBJ2-7, with 9 bases that match TRBD1. This CDR3 region has 16 residues. Germline V gene sequence: CDR1 SQVTM, CDR2 ANQGSEA. V lost 5 bases to trimming and J lost 5 bases; unmatched junction nucleotides: 16. The CDR3 DNA is TGCAGCGTTAAGGCTGGCGGAGGACAGGGGATCAACGAGCAGTACTTC. This sequence encodes CSVKAGGGQGINEQYF.

This clonotype was detected many times. The chain couples TRBV5-6 to TRBJ2-7; D is uncertain. Trimming removed 4 bases from V and 2 bases from J, with 7 bases in between. The germline gives CDR1 SGHDT, CDR2 YYEEEE. This CDR3 spans 12 amino acids. CDR3: CASSATTYEQYF. DNA of the CDR3: TGTGCCAGCAGCGCTACAACCTACGAGCAGTACTTC. Supplemented by reference TRBV5-6 and TRBJ2-7, the full variable domain reads DAGVTQSPTHLIKTRGQQVTLRCSPKSGHDTVSWYQQALGQGPQFIFQYYEEEERQRGNFPDRFSGHQFPNYSSELNVNALLLGDSALYLCASSATTYEQYFGPGTRLTVT.

The V gene is TRBV15, the J gene TRBJ1-6, with TRBD1 matching over 11 bases. Germline V CDR1 and CDR2: LNHNV, YYDKDF (reference sequence). The CDR3 length is 17 residues. V lost 0 bases and J lost 7; bases outside the gene matches: 5. CDR3 nucleotide sequence: TGTGCCACCAGCAGAGAGGCCGGGACAGGGGGAAATTCACCCCTCCACTTT. Its protein is CATSREAGTGGNSPLHF.

CDR3 amino acids: CASSLPRLAGGPQGSYNEQFF. For the CDR3, the DNA is TGCGCCAGCAGCCTTCCCAGGCTAGCGGGAGGGCCACAGGGCTCCTACAATGAGCAGTTCTTC. The V gene is TRBV5-1, the J gene TRBJ2-1; 12 bases are shared with TRBD2. V gave up 4 bases and J gave up 0 bases; unmatched junction bases: 17. This CDR3 comprises 21 residues. Looked up from germline, CDR1 is SGHRS and CDR2 is YFSETQ.

This clonotype came up a few times. The chain links TRBV5-5 to TRBJ2-1; D is unclear. The CDR3 extends over 15 amino acids. Germline V lookup: CDR1 SGHKS, CDR2 YYEKEE (reference sequence). The V and J ends lost 3 bases and 0 bases respectively, with 10 bases between them. The chain's CDR3 is CASSSQTGSYNEQFF. The DNA of the CDR3 is TGTGCCAGCAGCTCTCAGACCGGCTCCTACAATGAGCAGTTCTTC.

This clonotype was observed a few times. The chain has TRBV4-1 and TRBJ2-5, with D possibly being TRBD1 or TRBD2 (6 bases each). V dropped 4 bases and J dropped 12 bases, with 24 bases sitting between them. Germline assignment: CDR1 MGHRA and CDR2 YSYEKL. This CDR3 is 15 amino acids long. The CDR3, as DNA: TGCGCCAGCAGCCTTCAGACAGGCCCGCCCGGAGGGGAGTACTTC. It is translated as CASSLQTGPPGGEYF.

The CDR3 loop reads CSVAWIADTQYF. Here the CDR3 DNA reads TGCAGCGTTGCGTGGATCGCAGATACGCAGTATTTT. The chain joins TRBV29-1 to TRBJ2-3; D call uncertain. Trimming shortened V by 4 bases and J by 4 bases, and 9 bases separated the two germline ends. The CDR3 runs 12 residues. The germline CDR1 and CDR2 sequences are SQVTM and ANQGSEA.

This clonotype was counted only a few times. This sequence joins TRBV6-5 and TRBJ2-7; D is unresolved. The V end was cut by 2 bases, the J end by 7 bases, with 12 bases between. This CDR3 contains 13 residues. Germline CDR1 is MNHEY and CDR2 is SVGAGI. CDR3 protein: CASSYGVLREQYF. The CDR3 coding sequence is TGTGCCAGCAGTTACGGAGTCTTGCGTGAGCAGTACTTC.

This clonotype was picked up many times. The rearrangement joins TRBV10-2 to TRBJ1-1, with D unclear. This CDR3 region has 14 residues. The germline V gene encodes CDR1 WSHSY and CDR2 SAAADI. V gave up 8 bases and J gave up 4 bases, with 17 bases separating them. The CDR3 is CASGRWGIGTEAFF. The CDR3 bases are TGCGCCAGCGGGAGATGGGGAATAGGCACTGAAGCTTTCTTT.